The clone carrying this T cell receptor (beta chain) showed up just once. TCRdb's copy holds only in-frame clones and misses some; the assay was immunoSEQ multiplex PCR. The table includes 180,000 or so clones, around four fifths detected once. The CDR3 loop spans 14 amino acids. J gave up 5 bases and V 3 bases, and 2 bases lay outside the gene matches. Germline assignment: CDR1 MNHEY and CDR2 SMNVEV (reference sequence). This sample was included in a study of blood T cell repertoires in COVID-19. Study at large: T cells, B-cell-depleted T cells, or PBMCs provided the cDNA or gDNA that served as material.

This sequence originates from a woman in her 70s with COVID-19, enrolled during active disease. The chain joins TRBV27 to TRBJ1-4, with 8 bases that match TRBD1. Sequenced input: peripheral blood. The CDR3 region has the DNA TGTGCCAGCAGTTTCTGGACAGGGAATGAAAAACTGTTTTTT. Residues: CASSFWTGNEKLFF.